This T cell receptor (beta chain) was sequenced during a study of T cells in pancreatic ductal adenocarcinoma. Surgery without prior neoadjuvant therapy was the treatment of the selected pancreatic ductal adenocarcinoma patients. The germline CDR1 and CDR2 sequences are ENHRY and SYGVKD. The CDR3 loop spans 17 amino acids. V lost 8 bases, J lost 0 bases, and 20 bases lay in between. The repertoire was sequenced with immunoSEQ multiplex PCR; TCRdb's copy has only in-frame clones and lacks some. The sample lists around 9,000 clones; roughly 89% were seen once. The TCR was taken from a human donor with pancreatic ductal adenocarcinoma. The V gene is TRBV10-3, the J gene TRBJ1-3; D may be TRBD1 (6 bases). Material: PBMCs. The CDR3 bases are TGTGCCATCGGGGCTCGAGGGGGTTTCTTCTCTGGAAACACCATATATTTT. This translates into CAIGARGGFFSGNTIYF.